This record looks at one T cell receptor (beta chain) sequence and its context. The antigen remains undetermined. Healthy HIV-negative adults without recent acute infections or vaccinations served as donors. The sample is drawn from a study of shared clonotypes between healthy human individuals. Study-level findings and limits: Sampling included only blood; tissue repertoires likely differ. Compared with clonotypes that all four donors shared, non-shared clonotypes had lower generation probabilities.

The length of the CDR3 is 13 residues. Per germline, CDR1 SEHNR and CDR2 FQNEAQ (reference sequence). V lost 6 bases and J lost 8, with 16 bases in between. The method was immunoSEQ multiplex PCR; TCRdb's version includes in-frame clones alone and lacks a portion of them. Of about 2.3 million clones listed, approximately 95% are singletons. Sequencing used naive CD4+ T cells from PBMCs. Subset noted: CD45RA+ positively selected. This chain links TRBV7-9 with TRBJ1-2, with D hard to call. The sequence was obtained from a man aged 18 to 30 in good health. Some clones in this sample may be carry-over from other donors' samples. CDR3: CASSQRQAEGYTF. The DNA of the CDR3 is TGTGCCAGCAGTCAACGCCAGGCGGAAGGCTACACCTTC.